Listed below are T cell receptor beta chains from one sample, sequenced in a study of blood T cell repertoires in COVID-19. The protocol was immunoSEQ multiplex PCR, while the TCRdb copy is restricted to in-frame clones and leaves out a portion. The sample holds about 380,000 clones, more than 65% seen once. Sequences were obtained from peripheral blood. These TCRs come from a human donor with acute or convalescent COVID-19. The donor label of this sample is uncertain. The conserved cysteine and the conserved F or W are not part of the CDR3 here. Each record gives: D gene, V gene, CDR3 protein. The D gene is left open where the match is weak.

D: TRBD1
V: TRBV7-9
CDR3: ASSLGQGREKLF

D: NA
V: TRBV6-2/TRBV6-3
CDR3: ASSYSISGDTQY

D: TRBD2
V: TRBV13
CDR3: ASSLGTSGRAGYNEQF

D: NA
V: TRBV28
CDR3: ASSLSTGSYGYT

D: TRBD1
V: TRBV6-2/TRBV6-3
CDR3: ASSAGTGVSNQPQH

D: NA
V: TRBV7-7
CDR3: ASSLGSSRVLDTQY

D: NA
V: TRBV27
CDR3: ASSRSYNSPLH

D: TRBD2
V: TRBV6-4
CDR3: ASSDLNLAGGPHEQF

D: NA
V: TRBV7-8
CDR3: ASSLAPGGRTEAF

D: TRBD2
V: TRBV7-2
CDR3: ASNNRLAGNTGELF

D: TRBD2
V: TRBV19
CDR3: ASSTSGRLNEQF

D: TRBD1
V: TRBV5-1
CDR3: ASSTGTDLAKNIQY

D: TRBD1
V: TRBV30
CDR3: AWSISRTGTGEKLF

D: TRBD2
V: TRBV19
CDR3: ASSVGLATETQY

D: TRBD1
V: TRBV12-5
CDR3: ASQTGWNTEAF

D: NA
V: TRBV29-1
CDR3: SVWALNTEAF

D: TRBD1
V: TRBV30
CDR3: AWSVYRQGTNYGYT

D: TRBD1
V: TRBV7-7
CDR3: ASSPTPLPGGSGNTGELF

D: TRBD1
V: TRBV25-1
CDR3: ASKGQGSTEAF

D: NA
V: TRBV19
CDR3: ASTDPGHDNEQF

D: NA
V: TRBV14
CDR3: ASSKRDKSYEQY

D: TRBD1
V: TRBV13
CDR3: ASSRTGGNEQY

D: TRBD1
V: TRBV7-9
CDR3: ASSLEGRGHDEAF

D: TRBD2
V: TRBV2
CDR3: ASSSGTSGFVDTQY

D: NA
V: TRBV29-1
CDR3: SVGPPTRVQYNEQF

D: TRBD1
V: TRBV4-1
CDR3: ASSGQGTDTEAF

D: TRBD1
V: TRBV2
CDR3: ASKVGQAAEKLF